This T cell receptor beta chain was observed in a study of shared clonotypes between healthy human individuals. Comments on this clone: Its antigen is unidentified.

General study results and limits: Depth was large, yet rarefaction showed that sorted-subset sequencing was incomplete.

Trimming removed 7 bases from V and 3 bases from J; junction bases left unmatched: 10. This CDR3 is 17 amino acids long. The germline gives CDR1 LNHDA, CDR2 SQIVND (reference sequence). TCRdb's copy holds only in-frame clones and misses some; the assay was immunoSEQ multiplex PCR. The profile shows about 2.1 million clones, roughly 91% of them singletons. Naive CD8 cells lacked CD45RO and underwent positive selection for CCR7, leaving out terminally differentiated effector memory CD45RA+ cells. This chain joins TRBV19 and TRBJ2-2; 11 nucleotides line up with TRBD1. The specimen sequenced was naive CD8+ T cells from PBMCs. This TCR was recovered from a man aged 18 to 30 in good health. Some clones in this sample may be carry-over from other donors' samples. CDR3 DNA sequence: TGTGCCAGTACCCAGGGACAGGGGGTTCAGGACACCGGGGAGCTGTTTTTT. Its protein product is CASTQGQGVQDTGELFF.